This entry lists 29 T cell receptor beta chains sequenced from one sample in a study of T cells in Graves' hyperthyroidism and ophthalmopathy. RNA transcripts yielded amplified TCR beta CDR3 regions. RT-PCR in the first round (using the HTBI primer set) targeted the TCR CDR3. Each CDR3 protein is one row after TCRdb ran MiXCR on the multiplex PCR reads. The table records over 400,000 distinct CDR3 sequences, approximately 23% of them present only once. Sequencing was done on a sample of blood. The receptors shown here come from a woman in her 70s with Graves' ophthalmopathy.

This clonotype was counted between two and nine times. The chain has TRBV30 and TRBJ2-3, with TRBD2 matching over 8 bases. The CDR3 sequence is 17 residues long. V trimming: 0 bases; J trimming: 0 bases; junction bases outside the gene matches: 8. CDR1 is GTSNPN and CDR2 is SVGIG in the germline V gene (reference sequence). The CDR3, as DNA: TGTGCCTGGAGTGTACAGCGGGGGAGGCTAAGCACAGATACGCAGTATTTT. Translation gives CAWSVQRGRLSTDTQYF.

This clonotype turned up a few times. The chain links TRBV18 to TRBJ2-7; possibly TRBD1 or TRBD2 for D (5 bases each). This CDR3 is 13 amino acids long. V gave up 6 bases and J gave up 8 bases, with 17 bases separating them. Germline CDR1 is KGHSH and CDR2 is LQKENI. CDR3 nucleotides: TGTGCCAGCTCCCCCGAAGAGGGGACGAAGCAGTACTTC. Its translation: CASSPEEGTKQYF.

There are a few counts of this clonotype. The chain uses TRBV6-1 and TRBJ1-2, with a possible D match to TRBD1 (5 bases). V was shortened by 5 bases and J by 3 bases, with 10 bases between the two germline ends. Germline V CDR1 and CDR2: MNHNS, SASEGT. CDR3 length: 13 amino acids. Written as DNA, the CDR3 is TGTGCCAGCAGTAGACAGTTGGACTATGGCTACACCTTC. Its protein is CASSRQLDYGYTF.

This clonotype appeared a few times. The genes are TRBV6-1 and TRBJ2-1; 8 bases agree with TRBD2. The V gene end was trimmed by 6 bases and the J gene end by 7 bases; junction bases not matched to a gene: 8. The CDR3 covers 14 residues. The germline V gene encodes CDR1 MNHNS and CDR2 SASEGT. The CDR3 DNA sequence: TGTGCCAGCAGGCCGGCGGGAGGAGGGAATGAGCAGTTCTTC. Residues: CASRPAGGGNEQFF.

The chain combines TRBV20-1 with TRBJ1-1; TRBD1 is a possible D gene (6 bases). The CDR3 consists of 14 residues. CDR1 is DFQATT, CDR2 SNEGSKA, per germline (reference sequence). Deletions cut 5 bases from V and 3 bases from J, with 16 bases between. CDR3 loop: CSAGLGAVDTEAFF. Written as DNA, the CDR3 is TGCAGTGCTGGTTTGGGGGCGGTGGACACTGAAGCTTTCTTT.

This sequence joins TRBV12-3 or TRBV12-4 and TRBJ1-5; weak D call: TRBD1 (5 bases). The CDR3 runs 13 residues. V was clipped by 3 bases and J by 5 bases, with 8 bases between them. CDR3 region: CASSFRDDQPQHF. For the CDR3, the DNA is TGTGCCAGCAGTTTCAGGGACGATCAGCCCCAGCATTTT.

The V call is TRBV5-5, the J call TRBJ1-1; no reliable D call. The germline CDR1 and CDR2 sequences are SGHKS and YYEKEE (reference sequence). This CDR3 is 15 amino acids long. V gave up 4 bases and J gave up 0 bases, with 13 bases separating them. In nucleotides, the CDR3 is TGTGCCAGCAGCCATGAGCAGATCTTGAACACTGAAGCTTTCTTT. Translating gives CASSHEQILNTEAFF.

There are a few counts of this clonotype. V gene TRBV20-1 combines with J gene TRBJ1-2; D is possibly TRBD1 (6 bases). The CDR3 has 13 amino acids. Trimming took 4 bases from V and 2 from J, leaving 11 bases between them. The V gene's germline CDR1 is DFQATT and CDR2 SNEGSKA (reference sequence). CDR3 sequence (DNA): TGCAGTGCTACTCTGGGGGGCAACTATGGCTACACCTTC. It codes for CSATLGGNYGYTF.

This clonotype was counted at least ten times. The chain carries TRBV2 and TRBJ2-7; weak D call: TRBD2 (6 bases). The CDR3 has 14 residues. Trimming removed 7 bases at V and 0 bases at J, with 13 bases between. Looked up from germline, CDR1 is SNHLY and CDR2 is FYNNEI. The CDR3 DNA sequence: TGTGCCAGCACCTACACGGAGGGCTCCTACGAGCAGTACTTC. It encodes CASTYTEGSYEQYF.

The sample holds many counts of this clonotype. V gene TRBV11-2 combines with J gene TRBJ1-1; D ambiguous. Between the trimmed V and J ends, which lost 5 bases and 8 bases, there was a span of 21 bases. The CDR3 has 15 amino acids. The germline V gene has CDR1 SGHAT and CDR2 FQNNGV. The CDR3 bases are TGTGCCAGCAGCCCCCGGACCAGTATCCTCGTCGAAGCTTTCTTT. The encoded protein is CASSPRTSILVEAFF.

This clonotype came up a few times. This chain links TRBV5-1 with TRBJ2-2; maybe TRBD1 (6 bases). Germline loops: CDR1 SGHRS, CDR2 YFSETQ. The CDR3 length is 14 residues. V was cut by 6 bases and J by 2 bases, with 11 bases left in between. The CDR3 nucleotides are TGCGCCAGCATGGAACAGGGAAACACCGGGGAGCTGTTTTTT. Its translation: CASMEQGNTGELFF.

The V gene is TRBV12-3 or TRBV12-4, the J gene TRBJ2-7, with D possibly being TRBD2 (5 bases). The CDR3 runs to 14 residues. Trimming shortened V by 1 base and J by 7 bases, and 14 bases separated the two germline ends. The CDR3 region has the DNA TGTGCCAGCAGTTTAGTAGGGAGCTACGAGGAGCAGTACTTC. It specifies CASSLVGSYEEQYF.

This clonotype occurred a few times. The J gene is TRBJ1-1, the V gene TRBV7-2; no definite D call. The CDR3 sequence is 16 residues long. V lost 4 bases and J 3 bases, leaving 18 bases between the germline ends. CDR1 is SGHTA, CDR2 FQGNSA, per germline. The CDR3 coding sequence is TGTGCCAGCAGCTCCAGGAATACACCGGCGCACACTGAAGCTTTCTTT. Residues: CASSSRNTPAHTEAFF. The whole variable domain, remainder taken from reference TRBV7-2 and TRBJ1-1, is GAGVSQSPSNKVTEKGKDVELRCDPISGHTALYWYRQSLGQGLEFLIYFQGNSAPDKSGLPSDRFSAERTGGSVSTLTIQRTQQEDSAVYLCASSSRNTPAHTEAFFGQGTRLTVV.

The V call is TRBV5-5, the J call TRBJ2-1; 8 nucleotides agree with TRBD1. This CDR3 is built from 15 residues. Germline V lookup: CDR1 SGHKS, CDR2 YYEKEE (reference sequence). The ends lost 3 bases at V and 12 bases at J; junction bases unmatched: 14. The CDR3 DNA follows: TGTGCCAGCAGCTCCGCGTGGACAGGGCAGGTTGGGCAGTTCTTC. Amino acid sequence: CASSSAWTGQVGQFF.

This chain joins TRBV7-8 and TRBJ2-5; tentatively, D is TRBD1 (5 bases). This CDR3 comprises 12 residues. Trimming stripped 8 bases from V and 2 bases from J, with 9 bases between. The germline V gene encodes CDR1 SGHVS and CDR2 FQNEAQ. The CDR3 sequence is CASSTDQETQYF. CDR3 DNA: TGTGCCAGCTCGACAGATCAAGAGACCCAGTACTTC.

This chain links TRBV30 with TRBJ1-3, with D uncertain. V gave up 0 bases and J gave up 0 bases, with 9 bases separating them. Germline V gene lookup returns CDR1 GTSNPN and CDR2 SVGIG (reference sequence). The CDR3 is made up of 15 amino acids. The CDR3 DNA follows: TGTGCCTGGAGTGTAAGACGTACCTCTGGAAACACCATATATTTT. It codes for CAWSVRRTSGNTIYF.

This clonotype was counted at least ten times. CDR3 sequence (DNA): TGTGCCAGCAGCAGACAGGGGATGAACACTGAAGCTTTCTTT. Protein sequence: CASSRQGMNTEAFF. The chain has TRBV3-1 and TRBJ1-1; 8 nucleotides align to TRBD1. V lost 5 bases to trimming and J lost 0 bases; unmatched junction nucleotides: 2. CDR1 and CDR2 from the germline V gene are LGHDT and YNNKEL (reference sequence). The CDR3 is 14 residues long.

The chain employs TRBV29-1 and TRBJ1-4; possibly TRBD1 for D (5 bases). Germline V gives CDR1 SQVTM, CDR2 ANQGSEA. V was pared by 1 base and J by 5 bases, with 17 bases between. The CDR3 length is 16 residues. CDR3 bases: TGCAGCGTTGAAGGGGGGGTTGGCGAGGAAAATGAAAAACTGTTTTTT. Protein sequence: CSVEGGVGEENEKLFF. Variable domain in full (rest from reference TRBV29-1 and TRBJ1-4): SAVISQKPSRDICQRGTSLTIQCQVDSQVTMMFWYRQQPGQSLTLIATANQGSEATYESGFVIDKFPISRPNLTFSTLTVSNMSPEDSSIYLCSVEGGVGEENEKLFFGSGTQLSVL.

V and J are TRBV29-1 and TRBJ2-1; 11 bases are a match to TRBD1. The CDR3 is 14 residues long. The V gene's germline CDR1 is SQVTM and CDR2 ANQGSEA. The V and J ends lost 4 bases and 9 bases, in that order; junction bases with no gene match: 8. The CDR3 DNA sequence: TGCAGCGTTGCCGGGACAGGGGGAATCTCTGAGCAGTTCTTC. Translated, it gives CSVAGTGGISEQFF.

This chain links TRBV20-1 with TRBJ1-2; D remains unclear. The length of the CDR3 is 14 residues. V was clipped by 2 bases and J by 6 bases, with 16 bases between them. Germline CDR1 DFQATT, CDR2 SNEGSKA (reference sequence). The DNA of the CDR3 is TGCAGTGCTAGATCTTTTGGGGTCAACGATGGCTACACCTTC. Translated, it gives CSARSFGVNDGYTF.

This clonotype was found once. The chain uses TRBV4-3 and TRBJ1-2; D is unresolved. In germline, CDR1 is LGHNA, CDR2 YSLEER. The CDR3 extends over 14 amino acids. The germline V and J ends were trimmed by 1 base and 2 bases, with 8 bases remaining between them. CDR3 in amino acids: CASSQGRTNYGYTF. The CDR3 DNA reads TGCGCCAGCAGCCAAGGGCGGACGAACTATGGCTACACCTTC.

This clonotype was counted only a few times. The V call is TRBV4-2, the J call TRBJ2-7, with D perhaps given as TRBD1 or TRBD2 (5 bases each). The CDR3 totals 16 residues. Trimming cost V 7 bases and J 2 bases, with 21 bases left between them. CDR1 LGHNA and CDR2 YNFKEQ come from the germline V gene. The chain's CDR3 is CASMWDASGLPYEQYF. CDR3 bases: TGTGCCAGCATGTGGGACGCGTCGGGCCTACCCTACGAGCAGTACTTC.

CDR3 residues: CASSFDGNYGYTF. CDR3 coding DNA: TGCGCCAGCAGCTTTGACGGCAACTATGGCTACACCTTC. The chain uses TRBV5-1 and TRBJ1-2; D uncertain. The CDR3 is 13 residues long. Germline CDR1 is SGHRS and CDR2 is YFSETQ. Between the trimmed V and J ends, which lost 2 bases and 2 bases, there was a span of 7 bases.

To note about this clonotype: The germline gene is not matched at one end of the junction; a read error may be the cause. The chain carries TRBV19 and TRBJ1-2; D gene unclear. The germline CDR1 and CDR2 sequences are LNHDA and SQIVND (reference sequence). The CDR3 is made up of 12 amino acids. CDR3: CASSRVNYGHTF. For the CDR3, the DNA is TGTGCCAGTAGTCGGGTTAACTATGGCCACACCTTC.

This clonotype has only a few counts. V and J are TRBV7-2 and TRBJ1-6; D call uncertain. CDR1 is SGHTA, CDR2 FQGNSA, per germline. There are 14 residues in the CDR3. V was shortened by 3 bases and J by 7 bases, with 10 bases between the two germline ends. CDR3 sequence: CASSLERSNSPLHF. Here the CDR3 DNA reads TGTGCCAGCAGCTTGGAGAGATCAAATTCACCCCTCCACTTT.

This clonotype has just a few counts. The gene calls are TRBV5-4 and TRBJ1-6; unclear D gene. Germline V gene lookup returns CDR1 SGHNT and CDR2 YYREEE (reference sequence). The V end lost 4 bases, the J end lost 7 bases, and 12 bases lay between the germline ends. This CDR3 region has 14 residues. CDR3 protein: CASSPDGRNSPLHF. CDR3 DNA: TGTGCCAGCAGCCCGGACGGCAGAAATTCACCCCTCCACTTT.

This clonotype turned up a few times. The V gene is TRBV5-1, the J gene TRBJ1-1, with 12 bases matching TRBD1. The CDR3 length is 15 residues. V lost 4 bases and J lost 6; bases outside the gene matches: 7. Looked up from germline, CDR1 is SGHRS and CDR2 is YFSETQ. Here the CDR3 DNA reads TGCGCCAGCAGCGCGGGGACAGGGGGCGCGTCTGAAGCTTTCTTT. It specifies CASSAGTGGASEAFF. The full variable domain, completed using reference TRBV5-1 and TRBJ1-1, is KAGVTQTPRYLIKTRGQQVTLSCSPISGHRSVSWYQQTPGQGLQFLFEYFSETQRNKGNFPGRFSGRQFSNSRSEMNVSTLELGDSALYLCASSAGTGGASEAFFGQGTRLTVV.

This clonotype has only a few counts. The chain carries TRBV19 and TRBJ1-4, with D perhaps TRBD1 (6 bases). Germline CDR1 LNHDA, CDR2 SQIVND (reference sequence). The CDR3 consists of 15 residues. Trimming pared 5 bases from V and 5 bases from J, leaving 15 bases between. The CDR3 nucleotides read TGTGCCAGTAGTGTCAGGGGACTCCTAAATGAAAAACTGTTTTTT. Translated, it gives CASSVRGLLNEKLFF.

The J gene is TRBJ2-1, the V gene TRBV14, with D unresolved. CDR1 and CDR2 from the germline V gene are SGHDN and FVKESK. The CDR3 is made up of 14 amino acids. The ends were cut back, 1 base at V and 9 bases at J, with 13 bases in the middle. DNA for the CDR3: TGTGCCAGCAGCCAAGTTCCGTCCATCTCTGAGCAGTTCTTC. Translating it yields CASSQVPSISEQFF. Full variable domain (outside the CDR3, taken from reference TRBV14 and TRBJ2-1): EAGVTQFPSHSVIEKGQTVTLRCDPISGHDNLYWYRRVMGKEIKFLLHFVKESKQDESGMPNNRFLAERTGGTYSTLKVQPAELEDSGVYFCASSQVPSISEQFFGPGTRLTVL.